Listed below are T cell receptor beta chains from one sample, sequenced in a study of blood T cell repertoires in COVID-19. Sequencing used immunoSEQ multiplex PCR; TCRdb keeps in-frame clones, though not all of them. The data hold around 98,000 clones, with around 90% observed a single time. Input material: peripheral blood. The receptors derive from a man in his 70s with acute or convalescent COVID-19. Both conserved end residues are part of each CDR3. Each record gives: clone size, D gene, J gene, V gene, CDR3 DNA, CDR3 protein. The D gene is left open where the match is weak. Clone size appears in some rows only: once, few, many, or a class for an expanded clone.

. | TRBD1 | TRBJ2-3 | TRBV18 | TGTGCCAGCTCATTAGGACAGGGGAGCACAGATACGCAGTATTTT | CASSLGQGSTDTQYF
. | TRBD2 | TRBJ2-3 | TRBV5-6 | TGTGCCAGCAGCTTGGCTGCGGGGGTACTCACAGATACGCAGTATTTT | CASSLAAGVLTDTQYF
. | TRBD1 | TRBJ1-1 | TRBV29-1 | TGCAGCGGATCCGGGACAGGGGGCAGTGAAGCTTTCTTT | CSGSGTGGSEAFF
. | TRBD1 | TRBJ2-5 | TRBV29-1 | TGCAGCGTTGAGGGACAGGGCGTTGGGGGGACCCAGTACTTC | CSVEGQGVGGTQYF
. | . | TRBJ2-3 | TRBV28 | TGTGCCAGCAGTTTAGGCGGGGTGGATACGCAGTATTTT | CASSLGGVDTQYF
. | . | TRBJ2-5 | TRBV28 | TGTGCCAGCAGTACCGGACAGCGAAAGACCCAGTACTTC | CASSTGQRKTQYF
. | . | TRBJ1-5 | TRBV10-3 | TGTGCCATCAGTGACTGGGCTAGCAATCAGCCCCAGCATTTT | CAISDWASNQPQHF
. | TRBD1 | TRBJ1-2 | TRBV11-1 | TGTGCCAGCAGCCGAGGGACAGGGGGCTTAAGTGGCTACACCTTC | CASSRGTGGLSGYTF
. | . | TRBJ2-7 | TRBV30 | TGTGCCTATGGCGGACACGGCTTAGGGGAGCAGTACTTC | CAYGGHGLGEQYF
. | . | TRBJ2-1 | TRBV9 | TGTGCCAGCAGCGTAGGTGTGGGCGTAGGGGACAATGAGCAGTTCTTC | CASSVGVGVGDNEQFF
. | TRBD1 | TRBJ1-2 | TRBV29-1 | TGCAGCGTTGAATTAGGAGGGGGCGGCTACACCTTC | CSVELGGGGYTF
. | TRBD1 | TRBJ2-7 | TRBV27 | TGTGCCAGCTTAGACAGGGTTTCCTACGAGCAGTACTTC | CASLDRVSYEQYF
. | . | TRBJ1-1 | TRBV5-1 | TGCGCCAGCAGTTATGACAGGAACACTGAAGCTTTCTTT | CASSYDRNTEAFF
. | . | TRBJ1-5 | TRBV20-1 | TGCAGTGCTAGTTCGGCGGATAGCAATCAGCCCCAGCATTTT | CSASSADSNQPQHF
. | . | TRBJ1-1 | TRBV3-1/TRBV3-2 | TGTGCCAGCAGCCAAGGCGGGAACACTGAAGCTTTCTTT | CASSQGGNTEAFF
once | . | TRBJ2-4 | TRBV28 | TGTGCCAGCAGTGGAAGTGGGGGCTTCGCCAAAAACATTCAGTACTTC | CASSGSGGFAKNIQYF
once | . | TRBJ2-3 | TRBV7-3 | TGTGCCAGCAGCTATGCGGCAGGGACAGATACGCAGTATTTT | CASSYAAGTDTQYF
. | . | TRBJ1-3 | TRBV18 | TGTGCCAGCTCACCTGCTGCGAGCTCTGGAAACACCATATATTTT | CASSPAASSGNTIYF
. | . | TRBJ2-3 | TRBV2 | TGTGCCAGCAGTGACCCGGGTGATACAGATACGCAGTATTTT | CASSDPGDTDTQYF
. | . | TRBJ2-7 | TRBV11-3 | TGTGCCAGCACCAACCACAGGGAAGAGCAGTACTTC | CASTNHREEQYF
. | . | TRBJ1-5 | TRBV7-6 | TGTGCCAGCAGCGCAGGGTCTAGCAATCAGCCCCAGCATTTT | CASSAGSSNQPQHF
. | TRBD1 | TRBJ2-1 | TRBV28 | TGTGCCAGCATTGGACAGGGGGGATCCAATGAGCAGTTCTTC | CASIGQGGSNEQFF
. | TRBD2 | TRBJ2-5 | TRBV6-4 | TGTGCCAGCTCCCGGAGCGGGGCGACACAAGAGACCCAGTACTTC | CASSRSGATQETQYF